This TCR beta chain was sequenced for a study of blood T cell repertoires in COVID-19. Across the study: The study drew acute and convalescent COVID-19 samples from the United States, Italy and Spain. Sources were T cells, B-cell-depleted T cells, or PBMCs; the material itself was cDNA or gDNA.

This CDR3 contains 12 residues. Trimming cost V 5 bases and J 5 bases, with 6 bases left between them. Per germline, CDR1 WNHNN and CDR2 SYGVQD (reference sequence). Using immunoSEQ multiplex PCR, the repertoire was profiled, and TCRdb retains in-frame clones only, with some absent. The sample consists of tens of thousands of clones, roughly 86% of them appearing once. This TCR was recovered from a man over 45 with acute or convalescent COVID-19. V usage is TRBV10-1 and J usage is TRBJ2-2; possible D gene TRBD1, 6 bases. Sequencing was done on a sample of peripheral blood. The CDR3 loop is CASSQGTGELFF. CDR3 bases: TGCGCCAGCAGTCAGGGGACCGGGGAGCTGTTTTTT.